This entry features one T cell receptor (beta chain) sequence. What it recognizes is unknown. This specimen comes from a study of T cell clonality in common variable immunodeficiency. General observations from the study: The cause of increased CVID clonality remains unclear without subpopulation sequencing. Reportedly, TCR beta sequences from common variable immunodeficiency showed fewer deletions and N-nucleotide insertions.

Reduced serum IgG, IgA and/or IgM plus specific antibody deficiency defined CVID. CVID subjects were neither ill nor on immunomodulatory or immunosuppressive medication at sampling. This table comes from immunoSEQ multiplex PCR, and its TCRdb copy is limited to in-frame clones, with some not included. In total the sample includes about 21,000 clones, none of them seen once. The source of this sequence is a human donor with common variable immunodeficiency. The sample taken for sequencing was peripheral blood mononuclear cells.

Incomplete CDR3 DNA: TGTGCCAGCAGTGCCGGACGGTTCAGGGAGGAAAAA. Protein: CASSAGRFREEK. In full, the CDR3 reads CASSAGRFREEKLFF. The chain uses TRBV6-1 and TRBJ1-4; tentative D call: TRBD1 (5 bases). Coverage ceases 3 residues before the CDR3 finishes, and the germline J gene fills in the end. Trimming took off 4 bases at V and 8 bases at J, with 17 bases between the two ends. The V gene's germline CDR1 is MNHNS and CDR2 SASEGT. The CDR3 extends over 15 amino acids.